The entry below gives a single T cell receptor (beta chain) sequence along with its context. Produced via immunoSEQ multiplex PCR; TCRdb's table is partial and in-frame only. Here the sample spans about 140,000 clones, 65% to 85% being singletons. The data stem from a study of blood T cell repertoires in COVID-19. Overall study context: Sample material is recorded as cDNA or gDNA derived from T cells, B-cell-depleted T cells, or PBMCs.

Per the germline V gene, CDR1 is LNHDA and CDR2 is SQIVND (reference sequence). V lost 5 bases and J lost 3, with 8 bases in between. The CDR3 contains 12 residues. This chain links TRBV19 with TRBJ2-7, with unresolved D. The origin of this receptor is a woman aged 55-70 years with acute or convalescent COVID-19. What was sequenced was peripheral blood. The CDR3 DNA is TGTGCCAGTAGTGAGGTAGACTACGAGCAGTACTTC. Translating it yields CASSEVDYEQYF.